The rows below give T cell receptor beta chains drawn from one sample of a study of vaccination effects on CD4 cells after COVID-19. Assay: immunoSEQ multiplex PCR; the TCRdb copy retains only in-frame clones and omits some. Of 29,000 or so clones in the sample, about 74% are singletons; the top ten hold about a sixth. Antigens for these TCRs are unknown. The sample here was CD4+ T cells from PBMCs cultured with HCoV-OC43 spike peptides, taken after COVID-19 vaccination. The receptors stem from a human donor who received a COVID-19 vaccine. The CDR3 runs from the conserved cysteine through the conserved F or W. The D gene is left open where the match is weak. Size is omitted from some rows. Given values are once, few, many or a class for expanded clones.

.,.,TRBJ2-1,TRBV20-1,11,TGCAGTGCCGATACGTACAATGAGCAGTTCTTC,CSADTYNEQFF
.,.,TRBJ1-2,TRBV11-2,13,TGTGCCAGCAGCTTACAGGATTTCTATGGCTACACCTTC,CASSLQDFYGYTF
.,.,TRBJ1-1,TRBV6-4,13,TGTGCCAGCAGTCCCCGCCTCGGTACTGAAGCTTTCTTT,CASSPRLGTEAFF
.,.,TRBJ1-2,TRBV19,16,TGTGCCAGTAGTATAAGAGGACCACCTGCAGACTATGGCTACACCTTC,CASSIRGPPADYGYTF
TRBD1,few,TRBJ1-1,TRBV6-4,14,TGTGCCAGCAGTGAGGGACAGGAGAACACTGAAGCTTTCTTT,CASSEGQENTEAFF
.,.,TRBJ1-2,TRBV18,14,TGTGCCAGCTCACCATCCCCAGAAAACTATGGCTACACCTTC,CASSPSPENYGYTF
.,.,TRBJ2-7,TRBV18,14,TGTGCCAGCTCACCACTGTCCGGGGACTACGAGCAGTACTTC,CASSPLSGDYEQYF
.,.,TRBJ2-3,TRBV3-1/TRBV3-2,14,TGTGCCAGCAGCGAAACTCAGACTACAGATACGCAGTATTTT,CASSETQTTDTQYF
.,.,TRBJ2-5,TRBV9,14,TGTGCCAGCAGCGTAAGGCAGGGGAGGGAGACCCAGTACTTC,CASSVRQGRETQYF
TRBD1,.,TRBJ2-7,TRBV6-5,14,TGTGCCAGTAGGATAGACAGGGGCCCCTACGAGCAGTACTTC,CASRIDRGPYEQYF
.,.,TRBJ1-1,TRBV29-1,12,TGCAGCGGTCGAAACCAGGGCACTGAAGCTTTCTTT,CSGRNQGTEAFF
TRBD1,.,TRBJ1-5,TRBV12-5,17,TGTGCTAGTGGTTTGGTACTTGGGGGGACAGGGAATCAGCCCCAGCATTTT,CASGLVLGGTGNQPQHF
.,.,TRBJ1-1,TRBV3-1/TRBV3-2,16,TGTGCCAGCAGCCAAGAGGCGTCCAGGGTAAACACTGAAGCTTTCTTT,CASSQEASRVNTEAFF
.,.,TRBJ2-7,TRBV7-7,10,TGTGCCAGCAGCTTATACGAGCAGTACTTC,CASSLYEQYF
TRBD1,.,TRBJ1-6,TRBV3-1/TRBV3-2,16,TGTGCCAGCAGCCCCGGACAGGGCCTCCCCTTTAAATCCCTCCACTTT,CASSPGQGLPFKSLHF
TRBD1,.,TRBJ1-2,TRBV25-1,13,TGTGCCAGCAGTGATTGGACAGGGACCGGCTACACCTTC,CASSDWTGTGYTF
.,once,TRBJ2-3,TRBV6-4,15,TGTGCCAGCAGTGAAGAAAACGGCGGCGTAGATACGCAGTATTTT,CASSEENGGVDTQYF
.,.,TRBJ2-5,TRBV30,15,TGTGCCTGGAGGTCAGTACGGGGGCCCCAAGAGACCCAGTACTTC,CAWRSVRGPQETQYF
.,.,TRBJ2-3,TRBV5-1,16,TGCGCCAGCAGCAACGGTGTAGACTTGTTCACAGATACGCAGTATTTT,CASSNGVDLFTDTQYF
.,.,TRBJ2-5,TRBV5-1,14,TGCGCCAGCAGCTTGGCGTCAGGTCAGGAGACCCAGTACTTC,CASSLASGQETQYF
.,.,TRBJ2-1,TRBV11-3,17,TGTGCCAGCAGCTTAGAATTAGCCGGGAAGACCTACAATGAGCAGTTCTTC,CASSLELAGKTYNEQFF
.,once,TRBJ1-2,TRBV5-1,14,TGCGCCAGCAGCCCCGGACAGTTTAACTATGGCTACACCTTC,CASSPGQFNYGYTF
.,.,TRBJ1-1,TRBV29-1,12,TGCAGCGGGGGGGGACACCTTCTGGAAGCTTTCTTT,CSGGGHLLEAFF
.,.,TRBJ2-3,TRBV12-3/TRBV12-4,13,TGTGCCAGAAGCCAGGATGTAAGAGATACGCAGTATTTT,CARSQDVRDTQYF
.,.,TRBJ2-3,TRBV19,15,TGTGCCAGTAGCTCCCAGACTAGTAGCACAGATACGCAGTATTTT,CASSSQTSSTDTQYF
TRBD1,.,TRBJ1-2,TRBV27,16,TGTGCCAGCAGTCGGGACCGCGGGACAGGGGCCTATGGCTACACCTTC,CASSRDRGTGAYGYTF
TRBD2,.,TRBJ2-3,TRBV10-3,13,TGTGCCATCACGGCGGGGGGCACAGATACGCAGTATTTT,CAITAGGTDTQYF
.,.,TRBJ2-7,TRBV12-3/TRBV12-4,11,TGTGCCAGCAGCCCCTCCTACGAGCAGTACTTC,CASSPSYEQYF
TRBD1,.,TRBJ2-1,TRBV5-1,15,TGCGCCAGCACAAATACAGGGGGCTCCTACAATGAGCAGTTCTTC,CASTNTGGSYNEQFF
.,.,TRBJ1-5,TRBV4-1,14,TGCGCCAGCAGCCAAGATCGGACGGGACAGCCCCAGCATTTT,CASSQDRTGQPQHF
.,.,TRBJ2-6,TRBV19,17,TGTGCCAGTAGCCTTGGGACACCGACCTCTGGGGCCAACGTCCTGACTTTC,CASSLGTPTSGANVLTF
.,.,TRBJ2-5,TRBV11-2,12,TGTGCCAGCAGCCCATATGGGGAGACCCAGTACTTC,CASSPYGETQYF
.,.,TRBJ1-5,TRBV15,16,TGTGCCACCACCCAGGCAGGACGGAAAAGCAATCAGCCCCAGCATTTT,CATTQAGRKSNQPQHF
.,medium-sized,TRBJ1-3,TRBV3-1/TRBV3-2,15,TGTGCCAGCAGCCAAGGTCACAGCTCTGGAAACACCATATATTTT,CASSQGHSSGNTIYF
TRBD1,few,TRBJ2-7,TRBV15,15,TGTGCCACCAGCAGAGATCTCGGGACAGGGAGTGCGCAGTACTTC,CATSRDLGTGSAQYF
.,.,TRBJ1-6,TRBV30,15,TGTGCCTGGAGTGTGGATGAGTTAAATAATTCACCCCTCCACTTT,CAWSVDELNNSPLHF
.,once,TRBJ2-3,TRBV27,16,TGTGCCAGCAGTCCCGGACTCGCCTACAGCACAGATACGCAGTATTTT,CASSPGLAYSTDTQYF
TRBD1,.,TRBJ1-5,TRBV27,14,TGTGCCAGCAGTCTAGGACAGGGGAATCAGCCCCAGCATTTT,CASSLGQGNQPQHF
TRBD1,.,TRBJ2-3,TRBV19,16,TGTGCCAGTAGCCAACGAGGACAGGGCCGCACAGATACGCAGTATTTT,CASSQRGQGRTDTQYF
TRBD1,.,TRBJ2-7,TRBV5-1,14,TGCGCCAGCAGCCCAGGACAGGGGGCGAGCGAGCAGTACTTC,CASSPGQGASEQYF
.,.,TRBJ1-1,TRBV20-1,11,TGCAGTGCTTTCGGGGACACTGAAGCTTTCTTT,CSAFGDTEAFF
.,.,TRBJ1-2,TRBV24-1,14,TGTGCCACCAGTGATTTTACACAGGACTATGGCTACACCTTC,CATSDFTQDYGYTF
.,.,TRBJ2-7,TRBV5-6,13,TGTGCCAGCAGCCGTAGAGGCTCGGACGAGCAGTACTTC,CASSRRGSDEQYF
.,.,TRBJ2-3,TRBV7-8,14,TGTGCCAGCAGCTTAGACCCTAGCACAGATACGCAGTATTTT,CASSLDPSTDTQYF
.,.,TRBJ1-1,TRBV18,13,TGTGCCAGCTCACGGGGGCAGGACACTGAAGCTTTCTTT,CASSRGQDTEAFF
TRBD1,.,TRBJ2-3,TRBV7-9,15,TGTGCCAGCAGCTTCGGACAGGTATTCACAGATACGCAGTATTTT,CASSFGQVFTDTQYF
TRBD2,.,TRBJ2-7,TRBV29-1,12,TGCAGCGTCGGACTAGCGGGAATCGAGCAGTACTTC,CSVGLAGIEQYF
TRBD2,.,TRBJ2-1,TRBV5-4,15,TGTGCCAGCAGCACCGGACTAGCGGGGAAGAATGAGCAGTTCTTC,CASSTGLAGKNEQFF
.,.,TRBJ2-5,TRBV7-8,13,TGTGCCAGCAGCTTACTAGTACAAGAGACCCAGTACTTC,CASSLLVQETQYF
TRBD1,.,TRBJ2-7,TRBV5-1,15,TGCGCCAGCAGATCTACAGGGGGCTACTCCTACGAGCAGTACTTC,CASRSTGGYSYEQYF
TRBD2,few,TRBJ2-7,TRBV10-1,13,TGCGCCAGCAGTGAGTCACTAGCGGGGGAGCAGTACTTC,CASSESLAGEQYF
.,.,TRBJ1-6,TRBV5-4,20,TGTGCCAGCAGCTTGACGGACGGGACCTCCTGGGGCTCCTATAATTCACCCCTCCACTTT,CASSLTDGTSWGSYNSPLHF
TRBD2,.,TRBJ2-3,TRBV5-1,14,TGCGCCAGCAGCCCCGCGGGGGGAACAGATACGCAGTATTTT,CASSPAGGTDTQYF
TRBD1,.,TRBJ1-5,TRBV6-5,16,TGTGCCAGCAGTTACGACGCCCAGGGGGGCAATCAGCCCCAGCATTTT,CASSYDAQGGNQPQHF
.,.,TRBJ2-7,TRBV7-2,16,TGTGCCAGCAGCCCTGGGCGGGGTCCGAGCTCCTACGAGCAGTACTTC,CASSPGRGPSSYEQYF
TRBD1,.,TRBJ2-2,TRBV30,18,TGTGCCTGGAGTGTACTAAGCTTCGGGACAGTACTCACCGGGGAGCTGTTTTTT,CAWSVLSFGTVLTGELFF
.,few,TRBJ1-5,TRBV12-3/TRBV12-4,13,TGTGCCAGCAGTTTGGCAGAAAATCAGCCCCAGCATTTT,CASSLAENQPQHF
.,.,TRBJ1-5,TRBV29-1,13,TGCAGCGTTGGAAAGGGTCGGCATCAGCCCCAGCATTTT,CSVGKGRHQPQHF